The 19 T cell receptor beta chains below were found in one sample sequenced in a study of CD4 and CD8 cells across lung adenocarcinoma regions. One entry per CDR3 protein results from TCRdb running MiXCR on the PCR reads. In the table there are approximately 12,000 distinct CDR3 sequences, around 50% of which are singletons. The source material was CD8+ T cells from the margin of a lung tumor. All receptors derive from a female donor with lung adenocarcinoma. The CD4 and CD8 labels of this study may be unreliable.

The V and J genes are TRBV3-1 and TRBJ2-5; either TRBD1 or TRBD2 may fit D (6 bases each). The end of the DNA aligns better with TRBJ2-1, so the J call may be wrong. This CDR3 has 12 amino acids. CDR1 is LGHDT and CDR2 is YNNKEL in the germline V gene (reference sequence). CDR3 sequence: CASSQDRGLQFF. CDR3 bases: TGTGCCAGCAGCCAAGATCGGGGGCTACAGTTCTTC.

This chain joins TRBV7-8 and TRBJ1-4; TRBD1 might be the D (6 bases). Between the trimmed V and J ends, which lost 3 bases and 5 bases, there was a span of 13 bases. Per germline, CDR1 SGHVS and CDR2 FQNEAQ. The length of the CDR3 is 15 residues. The CDR3 protein is CASSFQTGPNEKLFF. In DNA, the CDR3 is TGTGCCAGCAGCTTCCAGACAGGCCCCAATGAAAAACTGTTTTTT.

The chain's CDR3 is CARSRGPAVGAKDTQYF. DNA of the CDR3: TGTGCCAGGAGCCGCGGACCGGCGGTGGGAGCCAAAGACACGCAGTACTTC. This chain joins TRBV6-1 and TRBJ2-3; D might be TRBD2 (5 bases). The DNA end lines up better with TRBJ2-7; the J call may be wrong. There are 17 residues in the CDR3. CDR1 is MNHNS and CDR2 is SASEGT in the germline V gene.

This clonotype was observed a handful of times. The chain couples TRBV5-1 to TRBJ2-5; no definite D call. In germline, CDR1 is SGHRS, CDR2 YFSETQ. The CDR3 covers 14 residues. Trimming left V 0 bases short and J 2 bases short, with 8 bases between. CDR3 sequence reads: CASSLGSAQETQYF. DNA for the CDR3: TGCGCCAGCAGCTTGGGGTCAGCACAAGAGACCCAGTACTTC.

On this clonotype: No conserved phenylalanine or tryptophan ends this CDR3, so it is likely a read error. The DNA is omitted, as the CDR3 cannot be located on it reliably, and the CDR3 follows TCRdb's listing. This chain uses TRBV6-1 with TRBJ2-5. Per germline, CDR1 MNHNS and CDR2 SASEGT. Including both end residues, the CDR3 is 13 amino acids long. CDR3 amino acids: CASSGRPQETQFS.

The chain employs TRBV7-2 and TRBJ2-1; 11 bases agree with TRBD2. V lost 4 bases, J lost 7 bases, and 3 bases stayed unmatched. The CDR3 covers 14 residues. CDR1 is SGHTA and CDR2 is FQGNSA in the germline V gene. The CDR3: CASSSRLAGNEQFF. CDR3 nucleotides: TGTGCCAGCAGCTCGAGACTAGCGGGGAATGAGCAGTTCTTC.

Regarding this clonotype: An end of the junction does not agree with germline; a read error may underlie this. This chain connects TRBV9 to TRBJ2-3, with 9 bases lining up with TRBD2. This CDR3 has 21 amino acids. The V gene's germline CDR1 is SGDLS and CDR2 YYNGEE. The CDR3 loop reads CASSGGLRGGLGGRIQDTQYF. In DNA, the CDR3 is TGTGCCAGCAGCGGGGGCTTGCGGGGGGGGCTCGGGGGGCGTATCCAAGATACGCAGTACTTT.

In its sample, this clonotype was seen many times. V gene TRBV4-1 combines with J gene TRBJ2-5; D might be TRBD1 or TRBD2, each matching 5 bases. This CDR3 has 16 amino acids. With 4 bases removed from V and 3 bases from J, the gap between germline ends came to 18 bases. In germline, CDR1 is MGHRA, CDR2 YSYEKL. Here the CDR3 reads CASSPAFRDGKETQYF. The CDR3, as DNA: TGCGCCAGCAGCCCCGCTTTCCGGGACGGAAAAGAGACCCAGTACTTC.

The V gene is TRBV6-1, the J gene TRBJ2-7; the D gene is possibly TRBD1 (7 bases). Germline CDR1 MNHNS, CDR2 SASEGT. This CDR3 spans 15 amino acids. Trimming cost V 6 bases and J 2 bases, with 17 bases left between them. The CDR3 protein is CASREGAGWTYEQYF. CDR3 sequence (DNA): TGTGCCAGCAGGGAGGGGGCGGGGTGGACCTACGAGCAGTACTTC.

About this clonotype itself: The junction departs from germline at one end; a sequencing error may be responsible. This chain links TRBV10-1 with TRBJ2-4; tentatively, D is TRBD2 (6 bases). Looked up from germline, CDR1 is WNHNN and CDR2 is SYGVQD (reference sequence). The CDR3 length is 14 residues. The CDR3 loop reads CASSEVRNGGFQYF. The CDR3 region has the DNA TGTGCCAGCAGCGAGGTCCGGAACGGAGGGTTTCAGTACTTC.

This clonotype was counted once. The J gene is TRBJ2-1, the V gene TRBV6-5; TRBD2 matches 9 bases. Per germline, CDR1 MNHEY and CDR2 SVGAGI. This CDR3 spans 17 amino acids. The V segment lost 4 bases and the J segment 5 bases; nucleotides outside the gene matches: 12. This CDR3 reads CASSSLGTSHRDNEQFF. CDR3 nucleotide sequence: TGTGCCAGCAGTTCTCTCGGGACTAGCCACAGGGACAATGAGCAGTTCTTC.

This clonotype was seen many times. V and J are TRBV12-3 or TRBV12-4 and TRBJ1-2; TRBD1 matches 9 bases. There are 15 residues in the CDR3. J was trimmed by 5 bases and V by 5 bases; bases with no gene match: 9. CDR3 region: CASSTYRGQGYGYTF. The CDR3 bases are TGTGCCAGCAGTACCTACAGGGGGCAAGGGTATGGCTACACCTTC.

This clonotype counts as medium-sized. With a much larger clone just one base away, this may be a read error. The chain recombines TRBV7-6 with TRBJ2-1; 8 bases align to TRBD1. Germline V lookup: CDR1 SGHVS, CDR2 FNYEAQ. The CDR3 has 16 residues. With 4 bases clipped from V and 10 bases from J, the junction kept 15 bases outside the gene matches. CDR3 in DNA: TGTGCCAGCAGCTCAGAACCAGACGGACAGGGCTACGAGCAGTTCTTC. This codes for CASSSEPDGQGYEQFF.

To note about this clonotype: A much larger clone sits a single nucleotide away, making a read error possible. V and J are TRBV5-1 and TRBJ2-1, with D possibly being TRBD2 (5 bases). The J call may be incorrect, as the DNA end agrees better with TRBJ2-7. The CDR3 runs 13 residues. CDR1 is SGHRS and CDR2 is YFSETQ in the germline V gene. CDR3 DNA: TGCGCCAGCAGCTTTACCGACGGGAATGAGCAGTACTTC. Its translation: CASSFTDGNEQYF.

The chain joins TRBV10-2 to TRBJ2-5; the match to TRBD1 covers 10 bases. Germline loops: CDR1 WSHSY, CDR2 SAAADI. Unmatched junction bases numbered 6, after V lost 9 bases and J lost 11 bases. The CDR3 length is 11 residues. The CDR3 sequence is CARDRGEEQYF. CDR3 DNA: TGCGCCAGGGACAGGGGGGAGGAGCAGTACTTC.

Remarks on this clonotype: Mismatch with germline at one junction end may stem from a read error. The chain uses TRBV27 and TRBJ2-1, with no clear D. Germline CDR1 and CDR2: MNHEY and SMNVEV (reference sequence). This CDR3 spans 13 amino acids. CDR3 sequence: CASSSSPVDEQFF. The CDR3 region has the DNA TGTGCCAGCAGTTCCTCTCCTGTAGATGAGCAGTTCTTT.

The gene calls are TRBV9 and TRBJ2-5, with D tentatively TRBD2 (6 bases). Germline lookup yields CDR1 SGDLS and CDR2 YYNGEE. Deletions cut 0 bases from V and 11 bases from J, with 17 bases between. The CDR3 is 14 amino acids. CDR3 sequence: CASSVDVQPAGQYF. In DNA, the CDR3 is TGTGCCAGCAGCGTAGACGTACAGCCGGCGGGGCAGTACTTC.

This clonotype was observed a few times. This chain uses TRBV6-5 with TRBJ2-3, with D unresolved. Trimming left V 5 bases short and J 3 bases short, with 18 bases between. Germline lookup yields CDR1 MNHEY and CDR2 SVGAGI. The CDR3 totals 16 residues. The CDR3 protein is CASSPMASGATDTQYF. In DNA, the CDR3 is TGTGCCAGCAGTCCAATGGCCTCGGGTGCGACAGATACGCAGTATTTT.

This clonotype occurred a few times. The V gene is TRBV10-2, the J gene TRBJ2-1; D unclear. Germline V gene sequence: CDR1 WSHSY, CDR2 SAAADI. V was shortened by 3 bases and J by 7 bases, with 10 bases between the two germline ends. The CDR3 sequence is 13 residues long. CDR3 in amino acids: CASSDPAGNEQFF. The CDR3 coding sequence is TGCGCCAGCAGTGACCCCGCCGGGAATGAGCAGTTCTTC.